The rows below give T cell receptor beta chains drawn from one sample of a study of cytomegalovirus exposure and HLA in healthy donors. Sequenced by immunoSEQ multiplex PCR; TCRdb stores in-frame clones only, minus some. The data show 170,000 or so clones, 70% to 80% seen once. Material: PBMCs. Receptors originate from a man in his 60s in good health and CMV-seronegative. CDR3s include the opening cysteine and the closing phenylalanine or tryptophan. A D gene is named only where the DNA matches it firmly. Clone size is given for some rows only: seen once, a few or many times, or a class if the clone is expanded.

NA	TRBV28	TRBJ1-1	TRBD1	CASRKGQGWSTEAFF	TGTGCCAGCAGGAAAGGACAGGGTTGGAGCACTGAAGCTTTCTTT
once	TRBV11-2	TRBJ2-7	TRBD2	CASSLVGAGGTYEQYF	TGTGCCAGCAGCTTAGTAGGGGCGGGGGGGACCTACGAGCAGTACTTC
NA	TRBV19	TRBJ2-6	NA	CASSGQGSISGANVLTF	TGTGCCAGTAGTGGGCAGGGGAGTATATCTGGGGCCAACGTCCTGACTTTC
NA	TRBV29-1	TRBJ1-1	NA	CSAHSQGGNTEAFF	TGCAGCGCCCACTCCCAAGGGGGGAACACTGAAGCTTTCTTT
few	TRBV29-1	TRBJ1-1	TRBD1	CSVEDRGTEAFF	TGCAGCGTTGAGGACAGGGGCACTGAAGCTTTCTTT
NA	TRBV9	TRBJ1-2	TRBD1	CASSVTGTVTYGYTF	TGTGCCAGCAGCGTTACCGGGACAGTTACGTATGGCTACACCTTC
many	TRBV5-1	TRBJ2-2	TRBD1	CASSPTGGSNTGELFF	TGCGCCAGCAGCCCAACAGGGGGATCGAACACCGGGGAGCTGTTTTTT
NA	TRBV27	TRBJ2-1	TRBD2	CASSPVERGTNEQFF	TGTGCCAGCAGTCCGGTGGAGCGGGGGACCAATGAGCAGTTCTTC
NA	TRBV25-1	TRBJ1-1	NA	CASSESGWRAEAFF	TGTGCCAGCAGTGAATCGGGTTGGAGGGCTGAAGCTTTCTTT
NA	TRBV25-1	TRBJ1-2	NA	CASSESEGRGYGYTF	TGTGCCAGCAGTGAATCCGAGGGCAGGGGATATGGCTACACCTTC
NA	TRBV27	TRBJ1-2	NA	CASRPRTVGGYTF	TGTGCCAGCAGGCCGCGGACAGTTGGCGGCTACACCTTC
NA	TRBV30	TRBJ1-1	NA	CAWSPTGLGTEAFF	TGTGCCTGGAGTCCTACAGGGCTCGGAACTGAAGCTTTCTTT
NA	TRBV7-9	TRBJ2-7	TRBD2	CASSLERAGAYEQYF	TGTGCCAGCAGCTTAGAAAGGGCGGGGGCCTACGAGCAGTACTTC
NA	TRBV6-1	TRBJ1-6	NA	CASSEWATGWNSPLHF	TGTGCCAGCAGTGAATGGGCTACAGGGTGGAATTCACCCCTCCACTTT
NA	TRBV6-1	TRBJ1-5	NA	CASSDSGKTLSNQPQHF	TGTGCCAGCAGTGATTCCGGTAAGACACTTAGCAATCAGCCCCAGCATTTT
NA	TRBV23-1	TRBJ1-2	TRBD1	CAIGTGFGYTF	TGCGCCATCGGGACAGGGTTCGGCTACACCTTC